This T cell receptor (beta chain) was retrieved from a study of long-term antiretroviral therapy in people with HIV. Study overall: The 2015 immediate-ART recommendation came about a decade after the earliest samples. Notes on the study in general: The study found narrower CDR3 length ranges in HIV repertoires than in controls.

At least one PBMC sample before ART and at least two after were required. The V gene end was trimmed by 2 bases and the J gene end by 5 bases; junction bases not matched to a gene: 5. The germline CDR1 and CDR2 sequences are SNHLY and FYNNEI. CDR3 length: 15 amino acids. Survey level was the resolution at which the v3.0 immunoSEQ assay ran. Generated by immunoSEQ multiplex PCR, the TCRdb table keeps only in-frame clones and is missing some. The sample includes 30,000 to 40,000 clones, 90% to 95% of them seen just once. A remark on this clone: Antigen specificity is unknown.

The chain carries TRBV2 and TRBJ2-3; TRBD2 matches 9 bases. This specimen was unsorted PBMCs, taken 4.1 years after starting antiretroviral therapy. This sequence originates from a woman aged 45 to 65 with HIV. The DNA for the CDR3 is TGTGCCAGCAGTGAAAAGCGGGGGGAGAGAGATACGCAGTATTTT. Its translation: CASSEKRGERDTQYF.